The 4 T cell receptor beta chains given below trace back to one sample, sequenced in a study of cytomegalovirus exposure and HLA in healthy donors. PCR amplification relied on 60 Vbeta primers (plus 13 Jbeta primers). Sequenced by immunoSEQ multiplex PCR; TCRdb stores in-frame clones only, minus some. This sample has over 150,000 clones, with 60% to 85% found just once. Specimen: PBMCs. These receptors were collected from a woman under 30 in good health and CMV-seronegative.

This clone was seen a few times. The chain has TRBV19 and TRBJ2-3; D unclear. This CDR3 contains 13 residues. Trimming stripped 3 bases from V and 2 bases from J, with 6 bases between. CDR1 LNHDA and CDR2 SQIVND come from the germline V gene (reference sequence). CDR3 sequence: CASSISNTDTQYF. Written as DNA, the CDR3 is TGTGCCAGTAGTATTTCTAACACAGATACGCAGTATTTT.

The chain carries TRBV28 and TRBJ1-1, with 10 bases that match TRBD1. The CDR3 length is 14 residues. V was pared by 6 bases and J by 4 bases, with 5 bases of the junction left unmatched. Looked up from germline, CDR1 is MDHEN and CDR2 is SYDVKM. CDR3 DNA sequence: TGTGCCAGCAGCCTGGGACAGGGGAGCACTGAAGCTTTCTTT. Amino acids: CASSLGQGSTEAFF.

This clone was observed a single time. The chain has TRBV7-2 and TRBJ1-5, with 7 bases fitting TRBD1. The length of the CDR3 is 15 residues. The J segment lost 11 bases and the V segment lost 0 bases, leaving 10 bases of the junction unmatched. Germline loops: CDR1 SGHTA, CDR2 FQGNSA. CDR3 sequence reads: CASSLATGAQSAQHF. The CDR3 nucleotides are TGTGCCAGCAGCTTAGCCACAGGGGCACAATCAGCCCAGCATTTT.

The V call is TRBV7-2, the J call TRBJ2-3; D gene unclear. The germline gives CDR1 SGHTA, CDR2 FQGNSA. The CDR3 runs 12 residues. Trimming took off 3 bases at V and 3 bases at J, with 4 bases between the two ends. The CDR3 region is CASSFSTDTQYF. In DNA form, the CDR3 reads TGTGCCAGCAGCTTTAGTACAGATACGCAGTATTTT.